A single sample gave rise to the 14 T cell receptor beta chains below, sequenced in a study of blood T cell repertoires in COVID-19. Profiled with immunoSEQ multiplex PCR; TCRdb holds only in-frame clones, not every one. The sample has some 260,000 clones, around 90% seen once. Material for sequencing was peripheral blood. These receptors were obtained from a woman in her sixties or seventies with COVID-19, enrolled during active disease.

This chain joins TRBV6-5 and TRBJ1-5, with D perhaps TRBD1 (5 bases). Between the trimmed V and J ends, which lost 2 bases and 7 bases, there was a span of 15 bases. The CDR3 has 15 residues. CDR1 is MNHEY, CDR2 SVGAGI, per germline. CDR3 loop: CASSYPDTGGQPQHF. The CDR3, as DNA: TGTGCCAGCAGTTACCCAGACACAGGAGGGCAGCCCCAGCATTTT.

The chain uses TRBV24-1 and TRBJ2-7; 7 nucleotides align to TRBD2. Germline loops: CDR1 KGHDR, CDR2 SFDVKD. V dropped 3 bases and J dropped 0; count of bases not matched to a gene: 10. The CDR3 contains 17 residues. CDR3 sequence: CATSDGAGAEISYEQYF. Written as DNA, the CDR3 is TGTGCCACCAGTGATGGGGCGGGAGCGGAAATCTCCTACGAGCAGTACTTC.

This clone was picked up one time. The V call is TRBV6-2 or TRBV6-3, the J call TRBJ1-1; 8 nucleotides align to TRBD1. Germline-derived CDR1 and CDR2 are MNHEY and SVGEGT. This CDR3 is 15 amino acids long. V shed 3 bases and J 2 bases; nucleotides not matched to a gene: 5. This CDR3 reads CASSYTGGINTEAFF. In DNA form, the CDR3 reads TGTGCCAGCAGTTATACAGGGGGGATTAACACTGAAGCTTTCTTT.

CDR3: CASSQGGAGNTIYF. The CDR3 DNA is TGTGCCAGCAGCCAAGGGGGGGCTGGAAACACCATATATTTT. The chain employs TRBV14 and TRBJ1-3; weak D call: TRBD1 (5 bases). Trimming removed 1 base from V and 2 bases from J, with 6 bases in between. Germline loops: CDR1 SGHDN, CDR2 FVKESK. The CDR3 contains 14 residues.

The sample holds one count of this clone. The rearrangement links TRBV7-3 to TRBJ1-6; unclear D gene. The V and J ends lost 2 bases and 10 bases respectively, with 9 bases between them. Germline values: CDR1 SGHTA, CDR2 FQGTGA. The CDR3 has 13 residues. The CDR3 DNA reads as TGTGCCAGCAGCTTAGGGCAGTACTCACCCCTCCACTTT. Residues: CASSLGQYSPLHF.

This chain uses TRBV7-8 with TRBJ2-3; TRBD1 agrees at 8 bases. The V and J ends lost 2 bases and 6 bases, in that order; junction bases with no gene match: 4. Looked up from germline, CDR1 is SGHVS and CDR2 is FQNEAQ. CDR3 length: 14 residues. CDR3 region: CASSLPTGGDTQYF. CDR3 nucleotides: TGTGCCAGCAGCTTACCTACAGGGGGGGATACGCAGTATTTT. Full variable domain (outside the CDR3, taken from reference TRBV7-8 and TRBJ2-3): GAGVSQSPRYKVAKRGQDVALRCDPISGHVSLFWYQQALGQGPEFLTYFQNEAQLDKSGLPSDRFFAERPEGSVSTLKIQRTQQEDSAVYLCASSLPTGGDTQYFGPGTRLTVL.

The chain recombines TRBV18 with TRBJ2-3, with unresolved D. Germline V gene data show CDR1 as KGHSH and CDR2 as LQKENI. This CDR3 contains 12 residues. The V gene lost 3 bases and the J gene lost 6 bases, with 7 bases spanning the gap. CDR3 loop: CASSPLRDTQYF. In nucleotides, the CDR3 is TGTGCCAGCTCACCGCTGAGGGATACGCAGTATTTT.

This clone turned up a few times. The genes are TRBV9 and TRBJ1-4; 9 bases are shared with TRBD1. There are 15 residues in the CDR3. The germline V gene encodes CDR1 SGDLS and CDR2 YYNGEE. V lost 4 bases, J lost 8 bases, and 9 bases stayed unmatched. CDR3 in amino acids: CASSPWGGTGEKLFF. Here the CDR3 DNA reads TGTGCCAGCAGCCCTTGGGGCGGGACAGGGGAAAAACTGTTTTTT.

This chain connects TRBV29-1 to TRBJ2-1; the match to TRBD2 covers 7 bases. CDR3 length: 14 residues. Germline trimming cut 3 bases from V and 3 bases from J; bases unmatched to any gene: 5. The germline V gene has CDR1 SQVTM and CDR2 ANQGSEA. In DNA, the CDR3 is TGCAGCGTTGATGGCGGGAGTTTCTACAATGAGCAGTTCTTC. It codes for CSVDGGSFYNEQFF.

The chain employs TRBV6-6 and TRBJ1-1, with 8 bases fitting TRBD1. After removal of 0 bases from V and 4 bases from J, the junction contained 4 bases not matched to a gene. In germline, CDR1 is MNHNY, CDR2 SVGAGI (reference sequence). CDR3 length: 15 amino acids. CDR3 DNA sequence: TGTGCCAGCAGTTACTCGCTTGGACAGGGCACTGAAGCTTTCTTT. Its translation is CASSYSLGQGTEAFF.

The chain is built from TRBV5-4 and TRBJ2-5; possibly TRBD1 for D (7 bases). CDR1 SGHNT and CDR2 YYREEE come from the germline V gene (reference sequence). This CDR3 is built from 13 residues. V was clipped by 4 bases and J by 3 bases, with 10 bases between them. The CDR3 DNA is TGTGCCAGCAGCGGGGGGACAGAAGAGACCCAGTACTTC. Amino acid sequence: CASSGGTEETQYF.

V gene TRBV19 combines with J gene TRBJ2-5; TRBD1 agrees at 7 bases. V was clipped by 3 bases and J by 1 base; unmatched bases: 5. The CDR3 has 15 amino acids. CDR1 LNHDA and CDR2 SQIVND come from the germline V gene (reference sequence). The DNA for the CDR3 is TGTGCCAGTAGTATCACAGGGGACACCCAAGAGACCCAGTACTTC. Translating gives CASSITGDTQETQYF. The variable domain in full, completed from reference TRBV19 and TRBJ2-5, reads DGGITQSPKYLFRKEGQNVTLSCEQNLNHDAMYWYRQDPGQGLRLIYYSQIVNDFQKGDIAEGYSVSREKKESFPLTVTSAQKNPTAFYLCASSITGDTQETQYFGPGTRLLVL.

This clone occurred once. The chain couples TRBV6-5 to TRBJ1-1; possibly TRBD1 for D (5 bases). The CDR3 runs 14 residues. CDR1 is MNHEY and CDR2 is SVGAGI in the germline V gene. Trimming cost V 2 bases and J 4 bases, with 11 bases left between them. CDR3 region: CASSYLGGSTEAFF. The CDR3, as DNA: TGTGCCAGCAGTTACCTCGGGGGGAGCACTGAAGCTTTCTTT.

For the CDR3, the DNA is TGTGCCAGTAGTACAGGGGGCTTTGGGGAGACCCAGTACTTC. Protein sequence: CASSTGGFGETQYF. This sequence joins TRBV19 and TRBJ2-5; 8 bases are shared with TRBD1. CDR1 and CDR2 from the germline V gene are LNHDA and SQIVND (reference sequence). V dropped 4 bases and J dropped 5; count of bases not matched to a gene: 6. The CDR3 covers 14 residues.